The rows below give T cell receptor beta chains drawn from one sample of a study of control samples from healthy donors and cancer patients. Measured with immunoSEQ multiplex PCR; TCRdb has only the in-frame clones, and not every one. The table shows 75,000 to 90,000 clones, with roughly 90% occurring only once. Sequencing was carried out using blood. These receptors were obtained from a man aged 45-65 years in good health. The CDR3 runs from the conserved cysteine through the conserved F or W. The D gene is left open where the match is weak. Clone size is not always given. Where it is, it says once, few, many or a class for expanded clones.

TRBJ2-3 | 12 | TRBV9 | TRBD2 | - | CASSASGGTQYF | TGTGCCAGCAGCGCCAGCGGGGGTACGCAGTATTTT
TRBJ1-1 | 19 | TRBV7-8 | - | - | CASSPRIRSAGTMNTEAFF | TGTGCCAGCAGCCCCCGTATTAGGTCCGCTGGGACCATGAACACTGAAGCTTTCTTT
TRBJ2-5 | 15 | TRBV5-4 | - | - | CASSIFRSTIETQYF | TGTGCCAGCAGCATTTTCAGGAGCACGATCGAGACCCAGTACTTC
TRBJ2-7 | 14 | TRBV2 | TRBD2 | - | CASSVLRGFYEQYF | TGTGCCAGCAGTGTCTTGCGGGGGTTTTACGAGCAGTACTTC
TRBJ2-6 | 20 | TRBV27 | TRBD1 | - | CASSLSGGTGRSSGANVLTF | TGTGCCAGCAGTTTATCGGGGGGGACAGGGAGAAGCAGTGGGGCCAACGTCCTGACTTTC
TRBJ2-1 | 13 | TRBV27 | TRBD1 | - | CASRRTGVNEQFF | TGTGCCAGCAGACGGACAGGGGTCAATGAGCAGTTCTTC
TRBJ1-4 | 15 | TRBV28 | TRBD1 | - | CASSPPTGWGEKLFF | TGTGCCAGCAGCCCCCCGACAGGGTGGGGTGAAAAACTGTTTTTT
TRBJ1-3 | 15 | TRBV9 | - | - | CASSSQGSSGNTIYF | TGTGCCAGCAGCTCACAGGGAAGCTCTGGAAACACCATATATTTT
TRBJ2-2 | 14 | TRBV7-9 | - | - | CASSLEWVPPELFF | TGTGCCAGCAGCTTAGAATGGGTACCGCCAGAGCTGTTTTTT
TRBJ2-1 | 15 | TRBV4-3 | TRBD1 | - | CASSRGQGASNEQFF | TGCGCCAGCAGCCGGGGACAGGGGGCGTCGAATGAGCAGTTCTTC
TRBJ1-2 | 13 | TRBV19 | - | - | CASYGTPNYGYTF | TGTGCTTCCTACGGCACACCTAACTATGGCTACACCTTC
TRBJ1-1 | 13 | TRBV10-2 | - | few | CASSESPGREAFF | TGCGCCAGCAGTGAGTCCCCCGGGAGGGAAGCTTTCTTT
TRBJ2-2 | 16 | TRBV19 | - | - | CASSSEAGFFTGELFF | TGTGCCAGTAGTTCAGAGGCAGGGTTTTTCACCGGGGAGCTGTTTTTT
TRBJ1-1 | 11 | TRBV2 | - | - | CASPDPSEAFF | TGTGCCAGCCCAGACCCCTCTGAAGCTTTCTTT
TRBJ1-1 | 14 | TRBV6-6 | - | - | CASSYRGLNTEAFF | TGTGCCAGCAGTTACAGGGGCCTGAACACTGAAGCTTTCTTT
TRBJ2-1 | 17 | TRBV9 | TRBD1 | - | CASSVEGTGARYNEQFF | TGTGCCAGCAGCGTAGAAGGGACAGGGGCACGATACAATGAGCAGTTCTTC
TRBJ1-1 | 13 | TRBV24-1 | - | - | CATSDSRNTEAFF | TGTGCCACCAGTGATAGCAGGAACACTGAAGCTTTCTTT
TRBJ2-7 | 13 | TRBV5-1 | TRBD1 | - | CASSYRGRDEQYF | TGCGCCAGCAGCTACAGGGGGCGCGACGAGCAGTACTTC
TRBJ2-1 | 16 | TRBV3-1/TRBV3-2 | TRBD2 | - | CASSQRSSGGINEQFF | TGTGCCAGCAGCCAACGCTCTAGCGGGGGCATTAATGAGCAGTTCTTC
TRBJ2-5 | 15 | TRBV10-3 | TRBD1 | - | CAISESTGSRETQYF | TGTGCCATCAGTGAGTCGACAGGGTCCCGAGAGACCCAGTACTTC
TRBJ2-7 | 15 | TRBV18 | - | - | CASSPSRDRPYEQYF | TGTGCCAGCTCACCATCCCGGGACCGACCCTACGAGCAGTACTTC
TRBJ1-2 | 15 | TRBV3-1/TRBV3-2 | - | - | CASSQAWGKRYGYTF | TGTGCCAGCAGCCAGGCGTGGGGGAAGAGGTATGGCTACACCTTC
TRBJ2-3 | 15 | TRBV6-2/TRBV6-3 | - | - | CASSFRTVPTDTQYF | TGTGCCAGCAGTTTCCGGACAGTACCCACAGATACGCAGTATTTT
TRBJ1-4 | 13 | TRBV29-1 | - | - | CSVGTDAPEKLFF | TGCAGCGTTGGGACAGATGCCCCAGAAAAACTGTTTTTT
TRBJ2-5 | 16 | TRBV30 | TRBD2 | - | CAWRVSGGSFQETQYF | TGTGCCTGGAGAGTTAGCGGGGGAAGCTTCCAAGAGACCCAGTACTTC
TRBJ2-3 | 16 | TRBV4-1 | TRBD1 | - | CASSHPPGQGSDTQYF | TGCGCCAGCAGCCACCCACCGGGACAGGGGTCAGATACGCAGTATTTT
TRBJ2-3 | 18 | TRBV5-1 | TRBD2 | once | CASSLRLAGAPSTDTQYF | TGCGCCAGCAGCTTGCGGCTAGCGGGGGCCCCTAGCACAGATACGCAGTATTTT
TRBJ1-6 | 15 | TRBV7-3 | - | few | CASSLTGRVESPLHF | TGTGCCAGCAGCTTAACCGGCAGGGTGGAATCACCCCTCCACTTT
TRBJ2-7 | 14 | TRBV7-6 | - | - | CASSHSSGSDEQYF | TGTGCCAGCAGCCATTCGAGCGGTTCGGACGAGCAGTACTTC
TRBJ2-7 | 14 | TRBV29-1 | - | - | CSVEEAGSSYEQYF | TGCAGCGTTGAAGAGGCAGGTAGCTCCTACGAGCAGTACTTC
TRBJ1-6 | 15 | TRBV27 | - | - | CASSLATISNSPLHF | TGTGCCAGCAGTCTAGCTACCATAAGTAATTCACCCCTCCACTTT
TRBJ2-3 | 15 | TRBV19 | - | - | CASSISWTFEGTQYF | TGTGCCAGTAGTATTTCCTGGACATTCGAGGGTACGCAGTATTTT
TRBJ1-1 | 13 | TRBV7-6 | TRBD1 | - | CASSSTGITEAFF | TGTGCCAGCAGCTCGACAGGGATCACTGAAGCTTTCTTT
TRBJ1-2 | 16 | TRBV6-5 | TRBD1 | - | CASSYGTGGAYYGYTF | TGTGCCAGCAGTTACGGGACAGGGGGCGCTTACTATGGCTACACCTTC
TRBJ2-3 | 17 | TRBV3-1/TRBV3-2 | TRBD2 | - | CASSHLPPGGRTDTQYF | TGTGCCAGCAGCCATCTCCCCCCGGGGGGGCGGACAGATACGCAGTATTTT
TRBJ1-5 | 14 | TRBV30 | - | - | CAWNTPGSNQPQHF | TGTGCCTGGAATACTCCGGGTAGCAATCAGCCCCAGCATTTT
TRBJ1-2 | 9 | TRBV9 | - | - | CASSGGYTF | TGTGCCAGCTCTGGGGGCTACACCTTC
TRBJ1-3 | 16 | TRBV2 | - | few | CASKSIKELSGNTIYF | TGTGCCAGCAAATCGATCAAGGAGCTCTCTGGAAACACCATATATTTT
TRBJ1-2 | 15 | TRBV24-1 | - | - | CATSEGEVRGYGYTF | TGTGCCACCAGTGAGGGGGAGGTCCGAGGGTATGGCTACACCTTC
TRBJ2-2 | 17 | TRBV9 | - | - | CASSVDPQGMNTGELFF | TGTGCCAGCAGCGTAGATCCCCAGGGGATGAACACCGGGGAGCTGTTTTTT
TRBJ1-5 | 16 | TRBV28 | TRBD1 | - | CASSRDSSYSNQPQHF | TGTGCCAGCAGTCGGGACAGCAGTTATAGCAATCAGCCCCAGCATTTT